This T cell receptor (beta chain) was identified in a study of cytomegalovirus exposure and HLA in healthy donors. Overall study: A subsequent analysis stated that the 120 or so validation repertoires were run on the same platform as the approximately 610 first-cohort repertoires. Study-level points and caveats: The study listed some 160 cytomegalovirus-associated TCR beta chains.

Libraries were prepared by immunoSEQ multiplex PCR; TCRdb keeps only in-frame clonotypes and omits some of them. The sample consists of approximately 280,000 clones, 85% to 90% of them appearing once. The length of the CDR3 is 15 residues. With V trimmed by 6 bases and J by 4 bases, 8 bases remained unmatched. Per the germline V gene, CDR1 is LNHDA and CDR2 is SQIVND (reference sequence). Concerning this clone: No antigen is known for it.

This TCR was sampled from a woman between 18 and 30 years old in good health and CMV-seronegative. The sample taken for sequencing was PBMCs. The chain has TRBV19 and TRBJ2-7; TRBD2 agrees at 11 bases. CDR3 in amino acids: CASSVLAGAGYEQYF. The CDR3 DNA follows: TGTGCCAGTAGCGTACTAGCGGGAGCGGGTTACGAGCAGTACTTC.